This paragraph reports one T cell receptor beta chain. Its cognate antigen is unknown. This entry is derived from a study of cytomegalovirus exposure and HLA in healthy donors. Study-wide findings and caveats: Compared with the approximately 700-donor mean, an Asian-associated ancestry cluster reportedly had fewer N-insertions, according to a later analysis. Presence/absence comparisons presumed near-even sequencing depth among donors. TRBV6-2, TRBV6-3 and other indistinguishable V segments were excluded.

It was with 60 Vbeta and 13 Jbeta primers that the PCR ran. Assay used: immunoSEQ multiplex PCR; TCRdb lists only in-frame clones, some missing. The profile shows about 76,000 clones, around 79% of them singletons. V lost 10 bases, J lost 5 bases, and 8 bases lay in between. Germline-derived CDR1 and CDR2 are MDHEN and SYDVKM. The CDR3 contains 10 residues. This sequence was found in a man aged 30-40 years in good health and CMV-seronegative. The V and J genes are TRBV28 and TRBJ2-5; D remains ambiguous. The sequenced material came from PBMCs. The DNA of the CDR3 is TGTGCCACCAGGCAGGAGACCCAGTACTTC. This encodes CATRQETQYF.